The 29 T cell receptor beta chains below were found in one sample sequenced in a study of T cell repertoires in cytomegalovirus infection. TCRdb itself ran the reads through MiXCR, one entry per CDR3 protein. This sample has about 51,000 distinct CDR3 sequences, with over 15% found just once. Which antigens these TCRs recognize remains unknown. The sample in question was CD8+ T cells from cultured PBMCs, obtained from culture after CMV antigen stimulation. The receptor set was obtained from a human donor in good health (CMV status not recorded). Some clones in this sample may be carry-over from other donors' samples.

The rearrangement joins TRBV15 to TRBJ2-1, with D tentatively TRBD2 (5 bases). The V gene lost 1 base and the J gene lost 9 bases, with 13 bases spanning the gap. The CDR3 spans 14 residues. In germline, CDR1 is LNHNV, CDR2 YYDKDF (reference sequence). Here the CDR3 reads CATSRVTAAGEQFF. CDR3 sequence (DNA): TGTGCCACCAGCAGAGTAACGGCGGCGGGTGAGCAGTTCTTC.

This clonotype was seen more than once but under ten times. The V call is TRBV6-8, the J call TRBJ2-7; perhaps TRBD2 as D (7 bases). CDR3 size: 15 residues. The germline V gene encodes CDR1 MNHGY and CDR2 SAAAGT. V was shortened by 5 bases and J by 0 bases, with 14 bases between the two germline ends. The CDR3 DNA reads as TGTGCCAGCAGTCCGAGTAGGGGGGGCTCCTACGAGCAGTACTTC. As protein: CASSPSRGGSYEQYF.

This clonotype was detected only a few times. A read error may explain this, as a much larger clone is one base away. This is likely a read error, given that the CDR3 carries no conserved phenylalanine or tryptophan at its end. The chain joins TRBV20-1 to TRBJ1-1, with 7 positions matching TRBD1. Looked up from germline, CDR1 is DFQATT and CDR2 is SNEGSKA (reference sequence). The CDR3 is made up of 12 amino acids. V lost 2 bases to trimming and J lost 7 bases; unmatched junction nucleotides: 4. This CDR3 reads CSARTQGVEAFL. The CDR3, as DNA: TGCAGTGCTAGAACTCAGGGGGTTGAAGCTTTCCTT.

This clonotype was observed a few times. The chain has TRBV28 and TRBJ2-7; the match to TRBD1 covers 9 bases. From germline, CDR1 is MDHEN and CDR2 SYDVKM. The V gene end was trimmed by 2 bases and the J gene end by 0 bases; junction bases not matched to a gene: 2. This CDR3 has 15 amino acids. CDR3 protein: CASSLRTGVSYEQYF. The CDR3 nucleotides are TGTGCCAGCAGTTTAAGGACAGGGGTCTCCTACGAGCAGTACTTC.

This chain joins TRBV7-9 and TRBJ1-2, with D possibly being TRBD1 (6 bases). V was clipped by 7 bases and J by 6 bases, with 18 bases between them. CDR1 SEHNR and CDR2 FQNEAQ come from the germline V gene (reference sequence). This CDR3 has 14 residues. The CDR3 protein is CASTQMGGRDGYTF. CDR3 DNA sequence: TGTGCCAGCACCCAAATGGGGGGGCGGGATGGCTACACCTTC.

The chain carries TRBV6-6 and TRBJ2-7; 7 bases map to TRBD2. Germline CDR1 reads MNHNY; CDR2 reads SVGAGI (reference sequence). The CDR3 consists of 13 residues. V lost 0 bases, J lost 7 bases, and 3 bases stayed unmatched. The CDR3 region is CASSYSTSWEQYF. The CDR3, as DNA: TGTGCCAGCAGTTACTCGACTAGCTGGGAGCAGTACTTC.

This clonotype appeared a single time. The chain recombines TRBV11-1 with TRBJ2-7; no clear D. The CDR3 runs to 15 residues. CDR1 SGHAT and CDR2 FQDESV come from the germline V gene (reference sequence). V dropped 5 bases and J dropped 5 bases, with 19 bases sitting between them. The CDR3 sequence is CASSLGPETLNEQYF. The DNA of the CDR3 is TGTGCCAGCAGCCTAGGGCCGGAGACTCTCAACGAGCAGTACTTC.

The CDR3 DNA is TGTGCCAGCAGCTTGACCGGGACTAGCTACAATGAGCAGTTCTTC. Translating gives CASSLTGTSYNEQFF. The chain carries TRBV5-4 and TRBJ2-1, with 8 nucleotides matching TRBD2. Per germline, CDR1 SGHNT and CDR2 YYREEE (reference sequence). CDR3 length: 15 amino acids. The junction had 3 bases not matched to a gene; V was cut back by 1 base and J by 3 bases.

CDR3 coding DNA: TGTGCCAGCATCCCGACCGGATCTACCTACGAGCAGTACTTC. Amino acid sequence: CASIPTGSTYEQYF. The chain combines TRBV6-2 or TRBV6-3 with TRBJ2-7; D remains ambiguous. The V end was cut by 7 bases, the J end by 2 bases, with 15 bases between. CDR3 length equals 14 residues. Germline V gives CDR1 MNHEY, CDR2 SVGEGT.

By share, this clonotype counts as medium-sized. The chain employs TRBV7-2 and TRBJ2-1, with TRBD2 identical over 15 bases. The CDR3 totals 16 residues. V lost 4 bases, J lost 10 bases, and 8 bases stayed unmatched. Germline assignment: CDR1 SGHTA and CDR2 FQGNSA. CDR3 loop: CASSSRTSGRAGEQFF. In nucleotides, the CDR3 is TGTGCCAGCAGCTCGCGGACTAGCGGGAGGGCGGGGGAGCAGTTCTTC.

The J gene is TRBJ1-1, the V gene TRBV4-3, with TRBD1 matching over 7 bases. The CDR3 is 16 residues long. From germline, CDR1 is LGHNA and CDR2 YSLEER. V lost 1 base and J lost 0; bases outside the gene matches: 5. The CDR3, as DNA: TGCGCCAGCAGCCAAGGCCGGACAGGAGTGAACACTGAAGCTTTCTTT. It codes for CASSQGRTGVNTEAFF.

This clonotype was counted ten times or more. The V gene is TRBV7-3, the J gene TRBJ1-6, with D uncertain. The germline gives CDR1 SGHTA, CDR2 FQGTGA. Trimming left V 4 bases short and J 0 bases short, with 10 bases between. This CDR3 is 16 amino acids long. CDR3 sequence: CASSSQPSSYNSPLHF. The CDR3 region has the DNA TGTGCCAGCAGCTCACAGCCGAGCTCCTATAATTCACCCCTCCACTTT.

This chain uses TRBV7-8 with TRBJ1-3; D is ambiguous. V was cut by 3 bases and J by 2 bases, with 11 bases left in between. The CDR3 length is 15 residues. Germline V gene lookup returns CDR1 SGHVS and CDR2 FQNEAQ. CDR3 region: CASSLSNGPGNTIYF. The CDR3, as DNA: TGTGCCAGCAGCTTGTCCAATGGGCCTGGAAACACCATATATTTT.

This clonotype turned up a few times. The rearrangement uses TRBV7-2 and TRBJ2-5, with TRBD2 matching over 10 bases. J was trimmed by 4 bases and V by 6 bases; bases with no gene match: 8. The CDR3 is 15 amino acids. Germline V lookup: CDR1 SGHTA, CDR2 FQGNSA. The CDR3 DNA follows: TGTGCCAGCAGTTACAGCGGGGGGGCCGGAGAGACCCAGTACTTC. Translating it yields CASSYSGGAGETQYF.

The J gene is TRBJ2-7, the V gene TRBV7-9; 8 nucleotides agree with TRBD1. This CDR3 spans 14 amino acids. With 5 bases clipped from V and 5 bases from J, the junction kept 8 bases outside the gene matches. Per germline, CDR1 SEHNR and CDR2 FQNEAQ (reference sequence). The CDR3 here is CASSPLGRGHEQYF. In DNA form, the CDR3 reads TGTGCCAGCAGCCCCCTCGGCAGGGGGCACGAGCAGTACTTC.

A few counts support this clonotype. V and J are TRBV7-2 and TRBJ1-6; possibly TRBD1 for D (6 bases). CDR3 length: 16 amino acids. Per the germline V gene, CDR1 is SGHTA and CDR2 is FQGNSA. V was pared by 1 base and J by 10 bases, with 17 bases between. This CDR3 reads CASSLEGRGWNSPLHF. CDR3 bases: TGTGCCAGCAGCTTAGAGGGCAGGGGATGGAACTCACCCCTCCACTTT.

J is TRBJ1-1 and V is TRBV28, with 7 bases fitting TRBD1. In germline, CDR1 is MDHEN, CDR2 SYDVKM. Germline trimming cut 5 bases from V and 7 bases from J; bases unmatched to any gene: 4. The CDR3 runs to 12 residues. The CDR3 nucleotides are TGTGCCAGCAGTACCCAGGGGGTTGAAGCTTTCTTT. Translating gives CASSTQGVEAFF.

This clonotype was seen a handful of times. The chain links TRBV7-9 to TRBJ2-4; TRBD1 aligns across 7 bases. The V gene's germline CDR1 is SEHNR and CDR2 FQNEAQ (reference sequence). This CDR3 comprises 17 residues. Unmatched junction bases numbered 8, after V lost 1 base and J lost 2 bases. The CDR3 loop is CASSLDRTGVTKNIQYF. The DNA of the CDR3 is TGTGCCAGCAGCTTAGACCGTACAGGGGTTACCAAAAACATTCAGTACTTC.

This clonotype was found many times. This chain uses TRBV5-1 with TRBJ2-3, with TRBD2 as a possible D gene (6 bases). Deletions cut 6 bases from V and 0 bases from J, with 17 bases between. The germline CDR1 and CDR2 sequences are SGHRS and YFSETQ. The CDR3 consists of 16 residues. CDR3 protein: CASTQGGARSTDTQYF. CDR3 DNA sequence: TGCGCCAGCACCCAAGGCGGGGCCCGCAGCACAGATACGCAGTATTTT.

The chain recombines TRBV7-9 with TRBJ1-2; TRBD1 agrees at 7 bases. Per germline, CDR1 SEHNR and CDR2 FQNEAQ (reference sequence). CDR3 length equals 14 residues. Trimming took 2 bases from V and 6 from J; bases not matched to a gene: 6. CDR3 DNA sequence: TGTGCCAGCAGCTTAATTAGACAGGGCCATGGCTACACCTTC. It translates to CASSLIRQGHGYTF.

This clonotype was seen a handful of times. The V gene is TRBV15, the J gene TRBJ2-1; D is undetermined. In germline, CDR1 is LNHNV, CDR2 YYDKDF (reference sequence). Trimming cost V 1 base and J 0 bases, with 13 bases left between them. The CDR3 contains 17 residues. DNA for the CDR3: TGTGCCACCAGCAGAGCTCGACTGCTCAGCTCCTACAATGAGCAGTTCTTC. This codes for CATSRARLLSSYNEQFF.

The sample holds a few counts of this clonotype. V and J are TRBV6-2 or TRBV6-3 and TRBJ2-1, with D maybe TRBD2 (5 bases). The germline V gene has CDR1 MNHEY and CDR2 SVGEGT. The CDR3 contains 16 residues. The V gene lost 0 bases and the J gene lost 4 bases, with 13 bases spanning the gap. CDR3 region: CASSYSWGREYNEQFF. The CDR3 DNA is TGTGCCAGCAGTTACTCTTGGGGTAGGGAGTACAATGAGCAGTTCTTC.

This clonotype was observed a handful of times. The CDR3 DNA sequence: TGTGCCAGCAGCCAACGGGACAGTAACTCAGATACGCAGTATTTT. Its protein product is CASSQRDSNSDTQYF. V is TRBV7-9 and J is TRBJ2-3, with TRBD1 matching 7 bases. The CDR3 totals 15 residues. CDR1 is SEHNR, CDR2 FQNEAQ, per germline (reference sequence). V dropped 5 bases and J dropped 4; count of bases not matched to a gene: 9.

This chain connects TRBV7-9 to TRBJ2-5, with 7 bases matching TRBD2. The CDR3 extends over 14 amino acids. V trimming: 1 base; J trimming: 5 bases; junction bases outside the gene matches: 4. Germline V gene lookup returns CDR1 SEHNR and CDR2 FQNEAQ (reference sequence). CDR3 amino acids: CASSLVGSGETQYF. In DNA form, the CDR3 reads TGTGCCAGCAGCTTAGTTGGTAGCGGGGAGACCCAGTACTTC.

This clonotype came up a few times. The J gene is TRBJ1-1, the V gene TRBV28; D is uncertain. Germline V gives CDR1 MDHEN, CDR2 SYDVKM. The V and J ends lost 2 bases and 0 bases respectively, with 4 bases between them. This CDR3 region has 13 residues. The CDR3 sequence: CASSLMMNTEAFF. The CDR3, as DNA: TGTGCCAGCAGTTTAATGATGAACACTGAAGCTTTCTTT.

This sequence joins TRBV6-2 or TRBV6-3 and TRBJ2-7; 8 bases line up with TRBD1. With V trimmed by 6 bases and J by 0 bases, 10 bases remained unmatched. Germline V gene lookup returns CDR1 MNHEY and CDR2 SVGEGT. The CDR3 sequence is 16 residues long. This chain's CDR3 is CASRQTGDINSYEQYF. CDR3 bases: TGTGCCAGCAGACAGACAGGGGACATTAACTCCTACGAGCAGTACTTC.

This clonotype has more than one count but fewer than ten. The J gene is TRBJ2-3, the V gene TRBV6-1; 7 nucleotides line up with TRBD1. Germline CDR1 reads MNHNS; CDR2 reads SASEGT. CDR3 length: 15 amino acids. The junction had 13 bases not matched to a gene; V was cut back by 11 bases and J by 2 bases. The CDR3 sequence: CACNHGTAATDTQYF. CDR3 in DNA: TGTGCCTGCAACCACGGGACAGCGGCCACAGATACGCAGTATTTT.

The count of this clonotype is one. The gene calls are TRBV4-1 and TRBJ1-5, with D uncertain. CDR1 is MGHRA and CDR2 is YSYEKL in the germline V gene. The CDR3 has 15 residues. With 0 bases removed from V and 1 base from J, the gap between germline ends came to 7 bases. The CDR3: CASSQEMQSNQPQHF. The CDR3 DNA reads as TGCGCCAGCAGCCAAGAGATGCAGAGCAATCAGCCCCAGCATTTT.

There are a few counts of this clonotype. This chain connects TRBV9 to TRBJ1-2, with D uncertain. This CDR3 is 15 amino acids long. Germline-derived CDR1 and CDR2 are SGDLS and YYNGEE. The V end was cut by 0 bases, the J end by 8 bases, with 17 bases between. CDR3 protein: CASSVAVGEDLGYTF. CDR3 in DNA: TGTGCCAGCAGCGTAGCCGTTGGGGAGGATCTGGGCTACACCTTC.